Below are 27 T cell receptor beta chains sequenced from a single sample in a study of blood T cell repertoires in COVID-19. The table came from immunoSEQ multiplex PCR; TCRdb's copy has only in-frame clones and leaves some out. The sample lists about 410,000 clones; 89% were seen once. Sequencing input: peripheral blood. The source of these receptors is a woman aged 40 to 49 with COVID-19, enrolled during active disease.

The V gene is TRBV19, the J gene TRBJ1-4, with TRBD1 as a possible D gene (6 bases). The length of the CDR3 is 16 residues. Trimming pared 5 bases from V and 4 bases from J, leaving 17 bases between. The V gene's germline CDR1 is LNHDA and CDR2 SQIVND (reference sequence). CDR3 in amino acids: CASSAPPVRGNEKLFF. CDR3 in DNA: TGTGCCAGTAGTGCCCCCCCGGTCAGGGGTAATGAAAAACTGTTTTTT.

J is TRBJ1-3 and V is TRBV5-1; 7 bases are a match to TRBD1. The germline CDR1 and CDR2 sequences are SGHRS and YFSETQ. The J segment lost 2 bases and the V segment lost 4 bases, leaving 3 bases of the junction unmatched. CDR3 length equals 14 residues. The CDR3 region has the DNA TGCGCCAGCAGCCCCGGGACAGCTGGAAACACCATATATTTT. Its translation is CASSPGTAGNTIYF.

The chain has TRBV5-5 and TRBJ1-5; 9 bases line up with TRBD1. Trimming removed 3 bases from V and 6 bases from J; junction bases left unmatched: 7. The CDR3 length is 15 residues. Germline V CDR1 and CDR2: SGHKS, YYEKEE (reference sequence). The chain's CDR3 is CASSSGTGHGQPQHF. In nucleotides, the CDR3 is TGTGCCAGCAGCTCCGGGACAGGGCATGGTCAGCCCCAGCATTTT.

In its sample, this clone was seen once. V gene TRBV11-1 combines with J gene TRBJ1-2; the D gene is possibly TRBD1 (5 bases). This CDR3 comprises 13 residues. The V end was cut by 2 bases, the J end by 7 bases, with 11 bases between. Germline CDR1 is SGHAT and CDR2 is FQDESV (reference sequence). The CDR3 sequence is CASSLRGGSGYTF. The CDR3 coding sequence is TGTGCCAGCAGCTTACGCGGGGGAAGTGGCTACACCTTC.

V usage is TRBV19 and J usage is TRBJ1-2; tentatively, D is TRBD1 (5 bases). The CDR3 length is 12 residues. Trimming took off 5 bases at V and 4 bases at J, with 8 bases between the two ends. From germline, CDR1 is LNHDA and CDR2 SQIVND (reference sequence). CDR3 bases: TGTGCCAGTAGTGAGACAGTCTATGGCTACACCTTC. Its protein product is CASSETVYGYTF. The variable domain in full, with the rest retrieved from reference TRBV19 and TRBJ1-2, is DGGITQSPKYLFRKEGQNVTLSCEQNLNHDAMYWYRQDPGQGLRLIYYSQIVNDFQKGDIAEGYSVSREKKESFPLTVTSAQKNPTAFYLCASSETVYGYTFGSGTRLTVV.

The gene calls are TRBV10-3 and TRBJ1-2; D unresolved. The V gene lost 4 bases and the J gene lost 0 bases, with 3 bases spanning the gap. There are 12 residues in the CDR3. Germline V gene sequence: CDR1 ENHRY, CDR2 SYGVKD. The CDR3 protein is CAISVTNYGYTF. DNA of the CDR3: TGTGCCATCAGTGTTACTAACTATGGCTACACCTTC.

In its sample, this clone was seen a few times. The V call is TRBV27, the J call TRBJ1-5; the match to TRBD1 covers 7 bases. The CDR3 runs 15 residues. V shed 5 bases and J 0 bases; nucleotides not matched to a gene: 4. Germline V gene lookup returns CDR1 MNHEY and CDR2 SMNVEV (reference sequence). Written as DNA, the CDR3 is TGTGCCAGCAGTCGGGACAGTTATAGCAATCAGCCCCAGCATTTT. This gives the protein CASSRDSYSNQPQHF.

The rearrangement uses TRBV18 and TRBJ2-5; possible D gene TRBD2, 5 bases. This CDR3 spans 14 amino acids. The V end was cut by 3 bases, the J end by 3 bases, with 11 bases between. Looked up from germline, CDR1 is KGHSH and CDR2 is LQKENI. The CDR3 loop reads CASSPRGWEETQYF. The DNA for the CDR3 is TGTGCCAGCTCACCTCGGGGTTGGGAAGAGACCCAGTACTTC.

V usage is TRBV19 and J usage is TRBJ1-6, with TRBD1 matching 8 bases. V trimming: 10 bases; J trimming: 9 bases; junction bases outside the gene matches: 17. The CDR3 extends over 16 amino acids. Germline CDR1 LNHDA, CDR2 SQIVND (reference sequence). The CDR3 bases are TGTGCCACCCAGATGGGAATGACAGGGGTTGGTTCACCCCTCCACTTT. Translation: CATQMGMTGVGSPLHF.

The rearrangement joins TRBV9 to TRBJ2-2, with 7 positions matching TRBD2. The V gene end was trimmed by 0 bases and the J gene end by 2 bases; junction bases not matched to a gene: 4. This CDR3 contains 16 residues. Germline V gives CDR1 SGDLS, CDR2 YYNGEE. The chain's CDR3 is CASSVGGRGNTGELFF. The DNA for the CDR3 is TGTGCCAGCAGCGTAGGCGGGAGAGGTAACACCGGGGAGCTGTTTTTT.

J is TRBJ2-3 and V is TRBV7-9; weak D call: TRBD2 (6 bases). The CDR3 length is 15 residues. The germline CDR1 and CDR2 sequences are SEHNR and FQNEAQ (reference sequence). V was shortened by 5 bases and J by 3 bases, with 15 bases between the two germline ends. For the CDR3, the DNA is TGTGCCAGCAGCCTTTGGCGGGGTAGAACAGATACGCAGTATTTT. Amino acids: CASSLWRGRTDTQYF.

This rearrangement joins TRBV10-3 to TRBJ2-1, with 11 bases aligning to TRBD2. The CDR3 has 13 amino acids. V was pared by 2 bases and J by 9 bases, with 0 bases of the junction left unmatched. The germline V gene encodes CDR1 ENHRY and CDR2 SYGVKD. Written as DNA, the CDR3 is TGTGCCATCAGTGAGACTAGCGGGGGTGAGCAGTTCTTC. Translated: CAISETSGGEQFF.

This chain uses TRBV11-2 with TRBJ1-5, with 7 bases aligning to TRBD1. This CDR3 is 13 amino acids long. The junction had 3 bases not matched to a gene; V was cut back by 3 bases and J by 7 bases. Germline loops: CDR1 SGHAT, CDR2 FQNNGV. The CDR3 DNA reads TGTGCCAGCAGCTTGACAGGGCAACAGCCCCAGCATTTT. Amino acid sequence: CASSLTGQQPQHF.

The chain joins TRBV27 to TRBJ1-3, with unresolved D. V gave up 5 bases and J gave up 0 bases, with 17 bases separating them. The CDR3 is 17 residues long. Per germline, CDR1 MNHEY and CDR2 SMNVEV (reference sequence). In DNA, the CDR3 is TGTGCCAGCAGTCCCTCCTGGGCCTCCCTCTCTGGAAACACCATATATTTT. This sequence encodes CASSPSWASLSGNTIYF.

The CDR3 DNA follows: TGTGCCAGCAGTACCCTTGGACAGCGTAACCATTCACCCCTCCACTTT. This translates into CASSTLGQRNHSPLHF. The chain carries TRBV28 and TRBJ1-6, with a tentative D call TRBD1 (6 bases). The CDR3 contains 16 residues. The germline CDR1 and CDR2 sequences are MDHEN and SYDVKM. V lost 5 bases to trimming and J lost 8 bases, with 19 bases between them.

The rearrangement links TRBV27 to TRBJ2-7; 8 nucleotides align to TRBD1. The J segment lost 4 bases and the V segment lost 4 bases, leaving 3 bases of the junction unmatched. Germline V lookup: CDR1 MNHEY, CDR2 SMNVEV (reference sequence). This CDR3 has 13 amino acids. The CDR3 sequence: CASSWTGIYEQYF. The CDR3, as DNA: TGTGCCAGCAGTTGGACAGGGATTTACGAGCAGTACTTC.

This chain links TRBV18 with TRBJ1-2; D remains unclear. CDR1 is KGHSH and CDR2 is LQKENI in the germline V gene. The CDR3 runs 14 residues. V shed 0 bases and J shed 1 base, with 6 bases lying between them. CDR3 in amino acids: CASSPPAFNYGYTF. In DNA, the CDR3 is TGTGCCAGCTCACCACCAGCTTTTAACTATGGCTACACCTTC.

The chain carries TRBV7-3 and TRBJ2-1, with 12 bases that match TRBD2. Germline trimming cut 3 bases from V and 4 bases from J; bases unmatched to any gene: 4. The germline V gene has CDR1 SGHTA and CDR2 FQGTGA. The CDR3 is made up of 16 amino acids. The DNA of the CDR3 is TGTGCCAGCAGCTTTGCCCTAGCGGGAGGGTACAATGAGCAGTTCTTC. Its translation: CASSFALAGGYNEQFF.

The chain is built from TRBV5-1 and TRBJ2-5, with 7 nucleotides matching TRBD1. The germline CDR1 and CDR2 sequences are SGHRS and YFSETQ. With V trimmed by 4 bases and J by 1 base, 4 bases remained unmatched. The CDR3 covers 14 residues. CDR3 amino acids: CASSLGTAQETQYF. The CDR3 DNA reads TGCGCCAGCAGCCTCGGGACAGCCCAAGAGACCCAGTACTTC.

The chain combines TRBV9 with TRBJ2-7; 7 nucleotides agree with TRBD2. The J segment lost 2 bases and the V segment lost 0 bases, leaving 8 bases of the junction unmatched. CDR1 and CDR2 (germline): SGDLS, YYNGEE. CDR3 length: 16 amino acids. CDR3: CASSVEPVAGAYEQYF. The CDR3 DNA reads TGTGCCAGCAGCGTAGAACCTGTTGCGGGAGCCTACGAGCAGTACTTC.

The chain carries TRBV6-5 and TRBJ1-2; D might be TRBD1 (6 bases). The CDR3 consists of 15 residues. Germline CDR1 MNHEY, CDR2 SVGAGI. V lost 7 bases, J lost 4 bases, and 19 bases lay in between. This CDR3 is CASTSAGVGRYGYTF. The DNA of the CDR3 is TGTGCCAGCACATCGGCAGGGGTAGGGCGCTATGGCTACACCTTC.

Remarks on this clone: The same CDR3 is also encoded by other DNA sequences in this sample. J is TRBJ2-3 and V is TRBV7-3; 8 bases agree with TRBD2. This CDR3 spans 15 amino acids. Germline V gene data show CDR1 as SGHTA and CDR2 as FQGTGA. V lost 4 bases to trimming and J lost 3 bases; unmatched junction nucleotides: 6. CDR3: CASSSTGGPTDTQYF. The DNA of the CDR3 is TGTGCCAGCAGCTCCACGGGGGGGCCGACAGATACGCAGTATTTT.

The chain links TRBV18 to TRBJ1-1; 9 nucleotides line up with TRBD1. This CDR3 comprises 15 residues. With V trimmed by 6 bases and J by 0 bases, 5 bases remained unmatched. CDR1 KGHSH and CDR2 LQKENI come from the germline V gene. CDR3 coding DNA: TGTGCCAGCTCCGGGGGGACAGGGATGAACACTGAAGCTTTCTTT. This sequence encodes CASSGGTGMNTEAFF.

The V gene is TRBV9, the J gene TRBJ2-1; a possible D gene is TRBD1 (6 bases). Germline CDR1 is SGDLS and CDR2 is YYNGEE. Trimming left V 1 base short and J 7 bases short, with 12 bases between. This CDR3 is 14 amino acids long. This CDR3 is CASSVWDTTNEQFF. As DNA, the CDR3 is TGTGCCAGCAGCGTATGGGACACCACTAATGAGCAGTTCTTC.

J is TRBJ2-1 and V is TRBV14; 8 bases fit TRBD2. V shed 4 bases, J shed 2 bases, and the junction held 7 bases outside the gene matches. The CDR3 contains 16 residues. The germline V gene encodes CDR1 SGHDN and CDR2 FVKESK. The CDR3 DNA is TGTGCCAGCAGCCCCCGGGGGGGCCTAGCCTACAATGAGCAGTTCTTC. Translation gives CASSPRGGLAYNEQFF.

The chain combines TRBV11-3 with TRBJ2-5; D may be TRBD1 (6 bases). The germline CDR1 and CDR2 sequences are SGHNT and YENEEA. Deletions cut 3 bases from V and 4 bases from J, with 9 bases between. The CDR3 consists of 13 residues. CDR3 sequence (DNA): TGTGCCAGCAGCTTCCTAGGGGGAGAGACCCAGTACTTC. Encoded protein: CASSFLGGETQYF.

J is TRBJ2-1 and V is TRBV29-1; no clear D gene. The ends were cut back, 3 bases at V and 7 bases at J, with 7 bases in the middle. Germline CDR1 SQVTM, CDR2 ANQGSEA. There are 11 residues in the CDR3. The CDR3 region is CSVDTLNEQFF. The CDR3 DNA is TGCAGCGTTGATACATTAAATGAGCAGTTCTTC.